These T cell receptor beta chains were read from a single sample in a study of T-cell memory formation after mild COVID-19. TCRdb processed the 5' RACE reads anew with MiXCR; each CDR3 protein has one entry. The data hold about 240,000 distinct CDR3 sequences, with approximately 9% observed a single time. Sample: PBMCs or a T cell subset sorted from them (not recorded which). The receptors derive from a man between 18 and 35 years old who had mild COVID-19 (a few samples of this study predate the infection). Cell type and time point are not known. Both conserved end residues are part of each CDR3. Each record gives: V gene, J gene, clone size, D gene, CDR3 protein, CDR3 DNA. A D gene is named only where the DNA matches it firmly. Only part of the rows carry a size: once, few, many, or a class if the clone is expanded.

>TRBV20-1|TRBJ2-1|few|.
CSAINEQFF
TGCAGTGCCATCAATGAGCAGTTCTTC
>TRBV12-3/TRBV12-4|TRBJ2-5|.|.
CASSLRSGETQYF
TGTGCCAGCAGTTTAAGAAGCGGTGAGACCCAGTACTTC
>TRBV28|TRBJ2-2|.|TRBD2
CASSPRDKGLAASGELFF
TGTGCCAGCAGTCCTCGGGACAAGGGACTAGCGGCCTCTGGGGAGCTGTTTTTT
>TRBV4-1|TRBJ1-1|once|.
CASGDFRSDEAFF
TGCGCCAGCGGGGACTTTCGAAGCGATGAAGCTTTCTTT
>TRBV29-1|TRBJ1-1|few|.
CSVEDATGRTEAFF
TGCAGCGTTGAAGACGCTACAGGGAGGACTGAAGCTTTCTTT
>TRBV3-1|TRBJ2-1|few|TRBD2
CASSPPGGIRNEQFF
TGTGCCAGCAGCCCCCCCGGGGGGATACGCAATGAGCAGTTCTTC
>TRBV4-3|TRBJ1-5|many|.
CASSQDLTPQWAQHF
TGCGCCAGCAGCCAAGATCTCACGCCCCAATGGGCCCAGCATTTT
>TRBV12-3/TRBV12-4|TRBJ2-2|.|.
CASSLASGLTGELFF
TGTGCCAGCAGTTTAGCTAGCGGTCTCACCGGGGAGCTGTTTTTT
>TRBV14|TRBJ2-1|.|TRBD2
CASRRAGGLDEQFF
TGTGCCAGCAGGCGAGCGGGGGGGCTTGATGAGCAGTTCTTC
>TRBV9|TRBJ2-3|.|.
CASSVGGLADTDTQYF
TGTGCCAGCAGCGTAGGGGGCTTGGCGGACACAGATACGCAGTATTTT
>TRBV6-2/TRBV6-3|TRBJ2-5|.|.
CASSLSWMDGETQYF
TGTGCCAGCAGCCTATCGTGGATGGACGGAGAGACCCAGTACTTC
>TRBV4-3|TRBJ2-7|.|.
CASSPGQTGSYEQYF
TGCGCCAGCAGCCCGGGGCAGACCGGCTCCTACGAGCAGTACTTC